Here is one TCR beta chain with its context. The sample is drawn from a study of blood T cell repertoires in COVID-19. Germline values: CDR1 MDHEN, CDR2 SYDVKM. The CDR3 extends over 14 amino acids. The V gene end was trimmed by 5 bases and the J gene end by 0 bases; junction bases not matched to a gene: 3. Libraries were prepared by immunoSEQ multiplex PCR; TCRdb keeps only in-frame clonotypes and omits some of them. The sample contains about 250,000 clones, 83% of which appear only once. What was sequenced was peripheral blood. The TCR sequence derives from a human donor in a cohort sampled during active COVID-19. The chain recombines TRBV28 with TRBJ2-7, with TRBD1 matching over 8 bases. The CDR3 nucleotides are TGTGCCAGCAGTACAGGGGGGCTCTCCTACGAGCAGTACTTC. It encodes CASSTGGLSYEQYF.